This TCR beta chain derives from a study of blood T cells in healthy people across ages. Study-level information: T cells yielded about one barcoded beta molecule per two cells through template switching.

V lost 2 bases to trimming and J lost 3 bases, with 7 bases between them. The CDR3 contains 13 residues. Germline V CDR1 and CDR2: ENHRY, SYGVKD. Concerning this clonotype itself: No antigen is known for it.

Study findings and constraints: Researchers said unsorted PBMCs prevented a conclusive naive versus antigen-experienced comparison.

Sample-barcoded 5' priming and a J-beta primer mix drove a second PCR of roughly 6 to 12 cycles. TCRdb reprocessed the 5' RACE reads with MiXCR, giving one entry per CDR3 protein. The table includes about 640,000 distinct CDR3 sequences, about 43% detected once. The TCR was taken from a man aged 80 or over in good health. The chain couples TRBV10-3 to TRBJ1-1; D call uncertain. The material sequenced was blood. The CDR3 sequence: CAISEGRDTEAFF. In nucleotides, the CDR3 is TGTGCCATCAGTGAGGGAAGGGACACTGAAGCTTTCTTT.